A single T cell receptor (beta chain) is shown here with its context. This sample is drawn from a study of blood T cell repertoires in COVID-19. Study-wide background: Sources were T cells, B-cell-depleted T cells, or PBMCs; the material itself was cDNA or gDNA.

Source study methods: Using reference gene primer amplification, nucleated cell counts were estimated. Clones were sequenced by immunoSEQ multiplex PCR, and TCRdb holds only the in-frame ones, with some missing. For V, J and clone size, that table is used; D and trimming come from the DNA. The table includes around 100,000 clones, roughly 84% detected once. Germline lookup yields CDR1 SGHVS and CDR2 FNYEAQ. Trimming removed 4 bases from V and 0 bases from J, with 10 bases in between. CDR3 size: 15 residues. The clonotype was recovered from a man in his thirties or forties in a cohort sampled during active COVID-19. V is TRBV7-6 and J is TRBJ2-1, with a weak D call TRBD1 (5 bases). Sequencing input: peripheral blood. CDR3: CASSSRQSSYNEQFF. The CDR3 bases are TGTGCCAGCAGCTCCCGACAGAGCTCCTACAATGAGCAGTTCTTC.